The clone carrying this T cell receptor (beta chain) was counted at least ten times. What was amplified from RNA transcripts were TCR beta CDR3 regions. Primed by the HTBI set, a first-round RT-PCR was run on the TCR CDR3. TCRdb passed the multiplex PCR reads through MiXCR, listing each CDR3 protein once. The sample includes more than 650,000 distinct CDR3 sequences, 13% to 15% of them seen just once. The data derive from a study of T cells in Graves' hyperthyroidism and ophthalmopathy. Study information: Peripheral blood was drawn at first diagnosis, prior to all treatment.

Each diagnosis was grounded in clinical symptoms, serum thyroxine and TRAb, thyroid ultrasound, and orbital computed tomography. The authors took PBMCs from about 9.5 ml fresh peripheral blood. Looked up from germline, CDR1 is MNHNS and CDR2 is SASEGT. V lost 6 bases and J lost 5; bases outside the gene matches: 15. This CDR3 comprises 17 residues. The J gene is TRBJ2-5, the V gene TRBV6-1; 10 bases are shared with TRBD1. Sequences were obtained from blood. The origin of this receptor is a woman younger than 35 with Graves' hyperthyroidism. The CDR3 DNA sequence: TGTGCCAGCAGCGACTCTGTGGGACAGGGGAAGAGGGAGACCCAGTACTTC. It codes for CASSDSVGQGKRETQYF.